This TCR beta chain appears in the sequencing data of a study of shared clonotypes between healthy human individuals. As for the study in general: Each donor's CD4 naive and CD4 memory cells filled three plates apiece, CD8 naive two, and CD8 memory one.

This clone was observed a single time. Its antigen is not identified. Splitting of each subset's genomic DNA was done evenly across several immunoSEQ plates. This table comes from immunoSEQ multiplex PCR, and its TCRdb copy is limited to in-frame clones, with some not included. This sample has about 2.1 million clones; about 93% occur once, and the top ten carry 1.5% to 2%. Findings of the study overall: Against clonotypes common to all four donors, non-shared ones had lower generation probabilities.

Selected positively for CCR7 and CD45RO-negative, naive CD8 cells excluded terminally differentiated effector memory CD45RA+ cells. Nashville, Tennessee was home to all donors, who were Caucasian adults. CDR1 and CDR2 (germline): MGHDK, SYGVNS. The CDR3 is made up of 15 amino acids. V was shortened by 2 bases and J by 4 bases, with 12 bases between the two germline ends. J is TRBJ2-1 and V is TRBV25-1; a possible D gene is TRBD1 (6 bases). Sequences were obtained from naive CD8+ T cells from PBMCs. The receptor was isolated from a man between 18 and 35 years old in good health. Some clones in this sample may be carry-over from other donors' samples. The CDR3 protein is CASSETPGQYNEQFF. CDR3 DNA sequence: TGTGCCAGCAGTGAAACCCCGGGACAATACAATGAGCAGTTCTTC.